This T cell receptor (beta chain) was identified during a study of beta chain features in type 1 diabetes. Germline CDR1 reads SGHRS; CDR2 reads YFSETQ. Trimming left V 0 bases short and J 1 base short, with 8 bases between. The CDR3 spans 15 residues. Every bit of the isolated RNA underwent reverse transcription, so sequencing read expressed TCRB transcripts. Assay: immunoSEQ multiplex PCR; the TCRdb copy retains only in-frame clones and omits some. The table shows around 340,000 clones, with around 20% occurring only once. The receptor's source is a woman between 18 and 29 years old in good health. The chain recombines TRBV5-1 with TRBJ2-1, with D unresolved. The sequenced material came from naive CD4+ T cells from blood. The CDR3 reads CASSLVRFSYNEQFF. The DNA of the CDR3 is TGCGCCAGCAGCTTGGTACGGTTTTCCTACAATGAGCAGTTCTTC.